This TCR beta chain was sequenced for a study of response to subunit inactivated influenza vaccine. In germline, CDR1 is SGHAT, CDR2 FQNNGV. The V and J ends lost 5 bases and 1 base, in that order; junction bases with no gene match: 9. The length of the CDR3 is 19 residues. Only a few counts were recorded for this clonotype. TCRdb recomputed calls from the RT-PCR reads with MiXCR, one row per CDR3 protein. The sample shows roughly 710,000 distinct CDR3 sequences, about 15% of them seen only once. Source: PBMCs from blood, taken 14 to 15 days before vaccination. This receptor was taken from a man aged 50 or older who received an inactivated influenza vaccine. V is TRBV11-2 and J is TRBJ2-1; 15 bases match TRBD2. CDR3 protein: CASSLRTSGGAGSYNEQFF. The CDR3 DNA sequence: TGTGCCAGCAGCCTCCGGACTAGCGGGGGGGCCGGATCCTACAATGAGCAGTTCTTC.